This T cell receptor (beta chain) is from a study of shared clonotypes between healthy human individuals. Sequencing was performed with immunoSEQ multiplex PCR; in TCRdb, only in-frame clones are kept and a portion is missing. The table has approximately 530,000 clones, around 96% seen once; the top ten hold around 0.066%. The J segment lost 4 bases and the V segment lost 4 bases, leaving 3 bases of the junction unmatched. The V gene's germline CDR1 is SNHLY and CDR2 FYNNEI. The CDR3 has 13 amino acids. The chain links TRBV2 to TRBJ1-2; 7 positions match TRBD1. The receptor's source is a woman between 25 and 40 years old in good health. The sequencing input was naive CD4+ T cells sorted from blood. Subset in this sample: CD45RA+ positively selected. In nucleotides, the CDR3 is TGTGCCAGCAGTGTGGACAGGTCCTATGGCTACACCTTC. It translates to CASSVDRSYGYTF.